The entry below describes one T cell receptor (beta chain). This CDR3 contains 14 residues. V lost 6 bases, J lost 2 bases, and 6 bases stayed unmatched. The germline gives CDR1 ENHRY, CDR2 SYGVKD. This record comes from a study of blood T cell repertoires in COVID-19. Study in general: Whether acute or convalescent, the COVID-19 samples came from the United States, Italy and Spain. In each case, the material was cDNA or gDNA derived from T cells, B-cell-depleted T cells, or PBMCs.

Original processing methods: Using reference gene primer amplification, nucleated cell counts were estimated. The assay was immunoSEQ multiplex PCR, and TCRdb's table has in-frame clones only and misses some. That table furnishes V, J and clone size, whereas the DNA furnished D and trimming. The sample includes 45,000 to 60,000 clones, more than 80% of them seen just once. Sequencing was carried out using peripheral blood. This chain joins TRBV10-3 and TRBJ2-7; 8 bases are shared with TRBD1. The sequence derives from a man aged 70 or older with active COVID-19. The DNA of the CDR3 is TGTGCCATCAGCCCGGGACAGGATCCCTACGAGCAGTACTTC. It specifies CAISPGQDPYEQYF.